The subject of this entry is one T cell receptor (beta chain). This specimen belongs to a study of cytomegalovirus exposure and HLA in healthy donors. PCR was performed using 60 Vbeta and 13 Jbeta primers. Produced via immunoSEQ multiplex PCR; TCRdb's table is partial and in-frame only. The data contain over 110,000 clones, 70% to 85% of them singletons. The TCR sequence derives from a male donor in good health and CMV-seronegative. The sample was PBMCs.

CDR3 nucleotide sequence: TGTGCCAGCAGCTCGCCACCCTCTGCCAGATACAACTACGAGCAGTACTTC. This sequence encodes CASSSPPSARYNYEQYF. The J gene is TRBJ2-7, the V gene TRBV7-2; D gene ambiguous. Trimming took off 4 bases at V and 3 bases at J, with 22 bases between the two ends. The germline V gene encodes CDR1 SGHTA and CDR2 FQGNSA. This CDR3 is 17 amino acids long.